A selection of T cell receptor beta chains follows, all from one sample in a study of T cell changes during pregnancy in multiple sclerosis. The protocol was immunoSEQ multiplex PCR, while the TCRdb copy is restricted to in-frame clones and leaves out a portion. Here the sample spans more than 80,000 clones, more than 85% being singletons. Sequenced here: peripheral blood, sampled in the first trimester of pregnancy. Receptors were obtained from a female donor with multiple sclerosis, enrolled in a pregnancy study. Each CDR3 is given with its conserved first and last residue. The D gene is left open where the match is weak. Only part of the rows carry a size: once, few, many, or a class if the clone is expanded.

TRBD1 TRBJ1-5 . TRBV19 CASSPWDSSQPQHF TGTGCCAGTAGTCCTTGGGACAGTAGTCAGCCCCAGCATTTT
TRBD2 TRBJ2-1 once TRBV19 CASSALAGGDNEQFF TGTGCCAGTAGCGCCCTAGCGGGAGGGGACAATGAGCAGTTCTTC
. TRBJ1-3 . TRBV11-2 CASSLGPRGSGNTIYF TGTGCCAGCAGCTTAGGTCCCAGGGGAAGTGGAAACACCATATATTTT
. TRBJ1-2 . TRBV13 CASLPTGEAQGYTF TGTGCCAGCCTCCCGACCGGGGAGGCCCAAGGCTACACCTTC
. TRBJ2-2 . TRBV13 CASSLEGGTGELFF TGTGCCAGCAGCTTAGAGGGGGGGACCGGGGAGCTGTTTTTT
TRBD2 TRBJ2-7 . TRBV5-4 CASSRTSGNYEQYF TGTGCCAGCAGCAGGACTAGCGGAAACTACGAGCAGTACTTC
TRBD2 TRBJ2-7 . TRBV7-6 CASSPGGGGNYEQYF TGTGCCAGCAGCCCTGGCGGGGGGGGTAACTACGAGCAGTACTTC
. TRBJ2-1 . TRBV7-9 CASSFEGFRDQQFF TGTGCCAGCAGCTTTGAGGGTTTTAGGGATCAGCAGTTCTTC
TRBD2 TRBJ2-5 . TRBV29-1 CSVVTELAGVSETQYF TGCAGCGTTGTAACGGAACTAGCGGGAGTTTCAGAGACCCAGTACTTC
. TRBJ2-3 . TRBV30 CAWSVPDISTDTQYF TGTGCCTGGAGTGTCCCCGACATTAGCACAGATACGCAGTATTTT
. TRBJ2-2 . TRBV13 CASSLGRRTGELFF TGTGCCAGCAGCTTAGGACGGAGAACCGGGGAGCTGTTTTTT
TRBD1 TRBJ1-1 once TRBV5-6 CASSLGTGNTEAFF TGTGCCAGCAGCTTAGGGACAGGGAACACTGAAGCTTTCTTT
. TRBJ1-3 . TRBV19 CASSTTAYSGNTIYF TGTGCCAGTAGTACCACAGCCTACTCTGGAAACACCATATATTTT
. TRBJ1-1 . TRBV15 CATSRDTLGGTEAFF TGTGCCACCAGCAGAGATACTTTGGGGGGGACTGAAGCTTTCTTT
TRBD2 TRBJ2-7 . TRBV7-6 CASSPRLAGGFGYEQYF TGTGCCAGCAGCCCTCGACTAGCGGGAGGGTTTGGCTACGAGCAGTACTTC
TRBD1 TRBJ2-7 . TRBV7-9 CASSLGQYYEQYF TGTGCCAGCAGCCTGGGACAGTACTACGAGCAGTACTTC
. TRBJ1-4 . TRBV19 CASSGQRTNEKLFF TGTGCCAGTAGTGGCCAGAGGACTAATGAAAAACTGTTTTTT
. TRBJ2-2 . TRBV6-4 CASSARTANTGELFF TGTGCCAGCAGTGCTAGGACAGCAAACACCGGGGAGCTGTTTTTT
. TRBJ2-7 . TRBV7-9 CASSLVIASSSYEQYF TGTGCCAGCAGCTTAGTTATAGCGTCTAGTTCCTACGAGCAGTACTTC
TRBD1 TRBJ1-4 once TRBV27 CASSPTGGEKLFF TGTGCCAGCAGTCCTACAGGGGGTGAAAAACTGTTTTTT
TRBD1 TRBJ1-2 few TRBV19 CASTPTGTAIYGYTF TGTGCCAGTACCCCAACCGGGACAGCCATCTATGGCTACACCTTC
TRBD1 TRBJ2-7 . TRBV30 CAWKQGSYEQYF TGTGCCTGGAAACAGGGGTCCTACGAGCAGTACTTC
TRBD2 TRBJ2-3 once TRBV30 CAWSVLAGGSDTQYF TGTGCCTGGAGTGTACTAGCGGGAGGCTCTGATACGCAGTATTTT
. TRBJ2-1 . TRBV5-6 CASSLPAGSNEQFF TGTGCCAGCAGCCTCCCCGCCGGGTCGAATGAGCAGTTCTTC
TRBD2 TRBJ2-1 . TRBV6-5 CASSSEMGGGGNEQFF TGTGCCAGCAGTTCCGAAATGGGCGGGGGGGGCAATGAGCAGTTCTTC
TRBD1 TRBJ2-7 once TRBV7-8 CASRNRGWKYEQYF TGTGCCAGCAGGAACAGGGGGTGGAAGTACGAGCAGTACTTC
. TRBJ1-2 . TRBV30 CAWKRDYGYTF TGTGCCTGGAAGCGGGACTATGGCTACACCTTC
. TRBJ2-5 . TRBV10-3 CAISESSETQYF TGTGCCATCAGTGAGTCGAGTGAGACCCAGTACTTC
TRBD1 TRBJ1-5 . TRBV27 CASSDRGDSNQPQHF TGTGCCAGCAGCGACAGGGGGGATAGCAATCAGCCCCAGCATTTT
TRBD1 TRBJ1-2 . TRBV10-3 CAISEYRTGAPYGYTF TGTGCCATCAGTGAGTATCGAACAGGGGCGCCCTATGGCTACACCTTC
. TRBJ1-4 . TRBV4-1 CASSQGVGANEKLFF TGCGCCAGCAGCCAGGGAGTCGGAGCTAATGAAAAACTGTTTTTT
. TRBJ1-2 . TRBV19 CATTDPAGYGYTF TGTGCCACGACGGACCCGGCGGGGTATGGCTACACCTTC
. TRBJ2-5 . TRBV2 CASSVGALRKETQYF TGTGCCAGCAGTGTTGGTGCCCTCAGGAAAGAGACCCAGTACTTC
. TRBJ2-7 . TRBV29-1 CSVAGQPYEQYF TGCAGCGTGGCGGGACAGCCCTACGAGCAGTACTTC
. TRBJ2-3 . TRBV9 CASSPGGGRPTDTQYF TGTGCCAGCAGCCCTGGGGGCGGGAGACCGACAGATACGCAGTATTTT
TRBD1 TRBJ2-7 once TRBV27 CASSTWTGRYEQYF TGTGCCAGCAGTACCTGGACAGGGCGATACGAGCAGTACTTC
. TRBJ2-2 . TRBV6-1 CASTHREGIGELFF TGTGCCAGCACCCACAGGGAGGGAATCGGGGAGCTGTTTTTT
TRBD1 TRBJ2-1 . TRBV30 CAWSGTGYNEQFF TGTGCCTGGAGTGGGACAGGTTACAATGAGCAGTTCTTC